This TCR beta chain was retrieved from a study of blood T cell repertoires in COVID-19 (dated by TCRdb to 2018 to 2021). Study-wide context: Samples from collaborators originated in the United States, Italy and Spain and spanned both the acute and convalescent phases of COVID-19. The material from the prospective study consisted of cDNA or gDNA derived from T cells, B-cell-depleted T cells, or PBMCs. Where HLA class I and class II types were available, the types were taken from metadata supplied by the sample provider, not from assay-based typing. Subjects who had been exposed to COVID-19, were actively infected with it, or had recovered from it provided the deeply sampled blood TCRbeta repertoires that made up the dataset. The samples were drawn from two sources: the first 160 participants of the ongoing ImmuneRACE study, and 1,000 to 1,500 subjects contributed by 6 global collaborators. Sample metadata almost always included a de-identified subject ID, COVID-19 status, age in years and sex. A freely available public database, intended as a resource for researchers studying the immune response to SARS-CoV-2, is where the repertoires were released. Here is what the overall study found, with its caveats: Clinical and demographic metadata were provided uncurated, with the amount varying by source and participant.

Notes on this clone: Its cognate antigen has yet to be identified. Per-base quality was not reported, and no clone a single base away is much larger than it.

V is pruned by 6 bases and J by 3 bases, leaving 5 bases of the junction without a gene match. The CDR3 contains 14 residues, cysteine and phenylalanine counted. Here the CDR3 DNA is all that survives: 42 bases in frame from base 1. The germline V gene encodes CDR1 SGHNT and CDR2 YENEEA. Participants in the prospective study were enrolled through a virtual design, were aged about 18 to 90 years, and lived in approximately 25 United States geographic areas. In the prospective study, participants were assigned to cohorts based on the clinical history participants reported in a screening survey and a study questionnaire. In the prospective study, whole blood, serum and a nasopharyngeal or oropharyngeal swab were collected from each participant by mobile phlebotomists. Additional blood draws and questionnaires over an approximately 2-month period could optionally be provided by prospective study participants. Before DNA extraction, prospective study blood samples were shipped either frozen or at room temperature.

TCRbeta CDR3 regions were amplified from genomic DNA by means of the immunoSEQ Assay, a bias-controlled multiplex PCR. On the study's bioinformatics: Nucleated cell counts per sample were estimated from amplification of reference gene primers within the assay. Sequence reads were collapsed and filtered to measure the absolute abundance of every unique TCRbeta CDR3 rearrangement. Productive Simpson clonality was computed per sample as the square root of Simpson's diversity index over productive rearrangements. The clones in this table, taken by TCRdb from immuneACCESS, are in-frame only. Not every clone is retained; where verified, under half of the shortfall comes from an unresolved V gene, and the cause of the rest is unknown. The V and J calls and clone size are taken from that table; D and trimming were inferred from the DNA. In this sample the table shows about 230,000 clones, over 85% of which occur a single time. The ten largest clonotypes hold approximately 4.3% of the sample.

This sequence originates from a woman under 40 with acute COVID-19. The rearrangement combines TRBV11-3 with TRBJ1-3; TRBD1 lines up with 7 middle nucleotides. The sample was PBMCs or T cells enriched from blood (not recorded which). The DNA sequence is given as TGTGCCAGCAGTCTACAGGGGTTTGGAAACACCATATATTTT. Translated, it gives CASSLQGFGNTIYF.